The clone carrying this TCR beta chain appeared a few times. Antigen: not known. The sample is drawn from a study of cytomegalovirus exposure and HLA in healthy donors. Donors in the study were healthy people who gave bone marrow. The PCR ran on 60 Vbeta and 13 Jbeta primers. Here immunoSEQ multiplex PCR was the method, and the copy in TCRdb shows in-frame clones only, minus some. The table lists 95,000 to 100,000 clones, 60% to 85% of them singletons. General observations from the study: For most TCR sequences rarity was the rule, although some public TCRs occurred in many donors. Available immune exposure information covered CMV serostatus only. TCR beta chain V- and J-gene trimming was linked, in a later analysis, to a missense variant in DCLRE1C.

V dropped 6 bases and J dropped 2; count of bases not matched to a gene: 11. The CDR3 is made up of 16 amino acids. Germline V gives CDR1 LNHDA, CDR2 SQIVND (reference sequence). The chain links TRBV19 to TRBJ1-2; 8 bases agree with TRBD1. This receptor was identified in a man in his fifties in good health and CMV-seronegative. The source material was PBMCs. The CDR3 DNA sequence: TGTGCCAGTAGGTTAGCTCCGGGACAGGAAAACTATGGCTACACCTTC. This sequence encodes CASRLAPGQENYGYTF.